One and the same sample provided the 32 T cell receptor beta chains below, sequenced in a study of CD8+ T cells in alopecia areata. Isolated RNA was reverse transcribed into cDNA used as the sequencing template. TCRdb keeps only in-frame clones here, not all; method: immunoSEQ multiplex PCR. The table lists about 64,000 clones, 40% to 50% of them singletons. The sequencing sample was made of NKG2D-low CD8+ T cells sorted from blood. Receptor source: a human donor with alopecia areata.

Only a few counts were recorded for this clone. This chain connects TRBV7-4 to TRBJ1-5; TRBD1 matches at 7 bases. This CDR3 is built from 12 residues. In germline, CDR1 is SGHVT, CDR2 SQSDAQ. V was clipped by 6 bases and J by 8 bases; unmatched bases: 4. The CDR3 sequence is CASSRQGEPQHF. The CDR3 bases are TGTGCCAGCAGTCGACAGGGTGAGCCCCAGCATTTT.

For the CDR3, the DNA is TGCAGCGTCTATGGGACAGGGGGACTCATTCAGTACTTC. It translates to CSVYGTGGLIQYF. V and J are TRBV29-1 and TRBJ2-4, with 11 positions matching TRBD1. Unmatched junction bases numbered 7, after V lost 6 bases and J lost 9 bases. The CDR3 extends over 13 amino acids. Germline assignment: CDR1 SQVTM and CDR2 ANQGSEA.

The rearrangement uses TRBV27 and TRBJ2-7; D possibly uses TRBD1 or TRBD2 (5 bases each). The germline V and J ends were trimmed by 4 bases and 7 bases, with 14 bases remaining between them. Germline V lookup: CDR1 MNHEY, CDR2 SMNVEV (reference sequence). The CDR3 covers 13 residues. CDR3 region: CASSSLGPKEQYF. DNA of the CDR3: TGTGCCAGCAGTTCATTGGGACCTAAGGAGCAGTACTTC.

This chain uses TRBV29-1 with TRBJ2-7; 11 bases are a match to TRBD2. J was trimmed by 3 bases and V by 5 bases; bases with no gene match: 9. The CDR3 is 15 amino acids. Germline V gene sequence: CDR1 SQVTM, CDR2 ANQGSEA. CDR3 bases: TGCAGCGTTTATTCGACTAGCGGGGACGACTACGAGCAGTACTTC. Translating it yields CSVYSTSGDDYEQYF.

This clone showed up just a few times. CDR3: CSAVTGRGELFF. CDR3 DNA sequence: TGCAGCGCCGTGACAGGTCGCGGGGAGCTGTTTTTT. The chain employs TRBV29-1 and TRBJ2-2, with D perhaps TRBD1 (6 bases). The CDR3 contains 12 residues. Germline CDR1 is SQVTM and CDR2 is ANQGSEA. V was shortened by 7 bases and J by 7 bases, with 13 bases between the two germline ends.

J is TRBJ1-2 and V is TRBV27, with D unresolved. Trimming left V 6 bases short and J 5 bases short, with 10 bases between. The CDR3 consists of 12 residues. CDR1 and CDR2 from the germline V gene are MNHEY and SMNVEV (reference sequence). CDR3 in amino acids: CASRSDGYGYTF. The CDR3 DNA sequence: TGTGCCAGCAGGTCGGACGGGTATGGCTACACCTTC.

The rearrangement joins TRBV6-1 to TRBJ1-3, with a weak D call TRBD1 (5 bases). V shed 3 bases and J shed 0 bases, with 9 bases lying between them. The CDR3 covers 15 residues. The germline V gene has CDR1 MNHNS and CDR2 SASEGT. CDR3 sequence reads: CASSEQGGSGNTIYF. CDR3 nucleotide sequence: TGTGCCAGCAGTGAGCAGGGAGGCTCTGGAAACACCATATATTTT.

The sample holds a few counts of this clone. V gene TRBV29-1 combines with J gene TRBJ2-7, with D perhaps matching TRBD1 (6 bases). Germline values: CDR1 SQVTM, CDR2 ANQGSEA. V lost 5 bases, J lost 2 bases, and 13 bases lay in between. The length of the CDR3 is 13 residues. CDR3 coding DNA: TGCAGCGTTCGAACAGGGTATGCCTACGAGCAGTACTTC. This sequence encodes CSVRTGYAYEQYF.

A few counts support this clone. V usage is TRBV7-9 and J usage is TRBJ2-7, with D unclear. CDR1 is SEHNR and CDR2 is FQNEAQ in the germline V gene (reference sequence). CDR3 length: 11 amino acids. V was shortened by 5 bases and J by 2 bases, with 4 bases between the two germline ends. The CDR3 protein is CASSGTYEQYF. The CDR3 coding sequence is TGTGCCAGCAGCGGAACCTACGAGCAGTACTTC.

The genes are TRBV4-1 and TRBJ2-5; the D is unclear. With 3 bases removed from V and 4 bases from J, the gap between germline ends came to 3 bases. The germline V gene encodes CDR1 MGHRA and CDR2 YSYEKL. CDR3 length: 11 residues. The CDR3 bases are TGCGCCAGCAGCCATTTAGAGACCCAGTACTTC. Protein: CASSHLETQYF.

The chain is built from TRBV14 and TRBJ1-1; TRBD1 might be the D (5 bases). V gave up 2 bases and J gave up 1 base, with 11 bases separating them. The germline V gene has CDR1 SGHDN and CDR2 FVKESK. The CDR3 is 15 residues long. The CDR3 loop is CASSQLVDTNTEAFF. CDR3 coding DNA: TGTGCCAGCAGCCAACTGGTGGACACGAACACTGAAGCTTTCTTT.

The chain recombines TRBV27 with TRBJ2-1; D gene uncertain. Germline loops: CDR1 MNHEY, CDR2 SMNVEV (reference sequence). There are 14 residues in the CDR3. V lost 7 bases, J lost 0 bases, and 10 bases lay in between. The CDR3 DNA follows: TGTGCCAGCATCAGCTCCAACTCCTACAATGAGCAGTTCTTC. The encoded protein is CASISSNSYNEQFF.

This clone was picked up a small number of times. V usage is TRBV19 and J usage is TRBJ2-1, with D tentatively TRBD1 (6 bases). Germline V gene data show CDR1 as LNHDA and CDR2 as SQIVND (reference sequence). The CDR3 is 13 amino acids. V gave up 10 bases and J gave up 0 bases, with 10 bases separating them. The CDR3 DNA sequence: TGTGCCACCCAGGGGAGCTCCTACAATGAGCAGTTCTTC. Translated: CATQGSSYNEQFF.

This clone was found a few times. This chain connects TRBV7-9 to TRBJ2-5; no reliable D call. Trimming left V 0 bases short and J 4 bases short, with 3 bases between. The CDR3 is made up of 12 amino acids. CDR1 is SEHNR and CDR2 is FQNEAQ in the germline V gene (reference sequence). The CDR3, as DNA: TGTGCCAGCAGCTTAGCGCGAGAGACCCAGTACTTC. Translation: CASSLARETQYF.

V gene TRBV9 combines with J gene TRBJ2-1, with 7 bases aligning to TRBD1. The CDR3 runs to 12 residues. V shed 3 bases, J shed 9 bases, and the junction held 3 bases outside the gene matches. Looked up from germline, CDR1 is SGDLS and CDR2 is YYNGEE. This CDR3 is CASSGTGSEQFF. The DNA of the CDR3 is TGTGCCAGCAGCGGGACAGGCAGTGAGCAGTTCTTC.

This clone was counted only a few times. The chain recombines TRBV2 with TRBJ1-1; 8 nucleotides line up with TRBD1. The CDR3 extends over 14 amino acids. Looked up from germline, CDR1 is SNHLY and CDR2 is FYNNEI. Trimming took 9 bases from V and 4 from J; bases not matched to a gene: 10. The CDR3 DNA is TGTGCCAGTACCGGGACAGGTCGTGGCACTGAAGCTTTCTTT. The encoded protein is CASTGTGRGTEAFF.

V is TRBV4-1 and J is TRBJ2-3; D unclear. The length of the CDR3 is 14 residues. Germline values: CDR1 MGHRA, CDR2 YSYEKL. V lost 6 bases to trimming and J lost 2 bases, with 12 bases between them. CDR3 residues: CASRTDADTDTQYF. CDR3 nucleotide sequence: TGCGCCAGCAGAACAGACGCTGACACAGATACGCAGTATTTT.

The chain couples TRBV27 to TRBJ1-5; D possibly corresponds to TRBD1 (5 bases). The CDR3 has 14 amino acids. From germline, CDR1 is MNHEY and CDR2 SMNVEV (reference sequence). Between the trimmed V and J ends, which lost 4 bases and 2 bases, there was a span of 9 bases. Written as DNA, the CDR3 is TGTGCCAGCAGTTCAGGGTCCGGCAATCAGCCCCAGCATTTT. Translation: CASSSGSGNQPQHF.

This clone was seen a handful of times. The V and J genes are TRBV29-1 and TRBJ2-3; D remains ambiguous. Trimming stripped 0 bases from V and 1 base from J, with 8 bases between. CDR1 is SQVTM and CDR2 is ANQGSEA in the germline V gene. There are 14 residues in the CDR3. The DNA for the CDR3 is TGCAGCGTTGAAGATCCCGGAGGCACAGATACGCAGTATTTT. This codes for CSVEDPGGTDTQYF.

The V and J genes are TRBV4-3 and TRBJ2-7; 11 nucleotides agree with TRBD2. The CDR3 is made up of 20 amino acids. V dropped 5 bases and J dropped 1; count of bases not matched to a gene: 19. The germline V gene has CDR1 LGHNA and CDR2 YSLEER. The chain's CDR3 is CASSAHGSGRACLLSYEQYF. CDR3 nucleotides: TGCGCCAGCAGCGCCCATGGTAGCGGGAGGGCCTGTCTCTTGTCCTACGAGCAGTACTTC.

This clone has a handful of counts. Its ends do not fully match the called genes, so a read error is possible. This chain uses TRBV7-9 with TRBJ2-3; D is unclear. The CDR3 totals 11 residues. Per germline, CDR1 SEHNR and CDR2 FQNEAQ (reference sequence). CDR3 loop: CASSLGTEANF. CDR3 nucleotide sequence: TGTGCCAGCAGCTTAGGGACCGAAGCGAATTTT. Together with reference TRBV7-9 and TRBJ2-3, the CDR3 gives the full variable domain: DTGVSQNPRHKITKRGQNVTFRCDPISEHNRLYWYRQTLGQGPEFLTYFQNEAQLEKSRLLSDRFSAERPKGSFSTLEIQRTEQGDSAMYLCASSLGTEANFGPGTRLTVL.

The chain combines TRBV7-9 with TRBJ1-1; D unresolved. Per germline, CDR1 SEHNR and CDR2 FQNEAQ (reference sequence). Between the trimmed V and J ends, which lost 8 bases and 3 bases, there was a span of 10 bases. The CDR3 contains 12 residues. Here the CDR3 DNA reads TGTGCCAGCGGTCGAGCGGACACTGAAGCTTTCTTT. Protein: CASGRADTEAFF.

The genes are TRBV10-3 and TRBJ2-7, with 7 bases matching TRBD2. The CDR3 contains 16 residues. The junction had 13 bases not matched to a gene; V was cut back by 5 bases and J by 3 bases. Germline V gene lookup returns CDR1 ENHRY and CDR2 SYGVKD. CDR3 residues: CAISTPREKDIYEQYF. The DNA for the CDR3 is TGTGCCATCAGTACACCGCGGGAGAAGGATATCTACGAGCAGTACTTC.

The rearrangement uses TRBV30 and TRBJ2-7; 7 nucleotides line up with TRBD1. The CDR3 has 11 amino acids. V dropped 8 bases and J dropped 6; count of bases not matched to a gene: 7. The V gene's germline CDR1 is GTSNPN and CDR2 SVGIG (reference sequence). In nucleotides, the CDR3 is TGTGCCATCGAACAGGGGTCCGAGCAGTACTTC. Its protein is CAIEQGSEQYF.

V and J are TRBV29-1 and TRBJ2-1; 9 bases line up with TRBD1. The CDR3 contains 14 residues. V lost 8 bases, J lost 8 bases, and 13 bases stayed unmatched. The germline V gene encodes CDR1 SQVTM and CDR2 ANQGSEA. CDR3 nucleotide sequence: TGCAGCATGACCGGGACAGGGCGCTTGGATGAGCAGTTCTTC. Its protein is CSMTGTGRLDEQFF.

This chain connects TRBV7-2 to TRBJ2-7; D assignment may be TRBD1 or TRBD2 (7 bases each). Per germline, CDR1 SGHTA and CDR2 FQGNSA. Trimming removed 4 bases from V and 3 bases from J, with 19 bases in between. This CDR3 contains 16 residues. In DNA form, the CDR3 reads TGTGCCAGCAGCTCCGGGGAGGGGGCCGTTTTCTACGAGCAGTACTTC. Translation gives CASSSGEGAVFYEQYF.

The V gene is TRBV7-9, the J gene TRBJ2-5; 10 nucleotides align to TRBD2. CDR1 is SEHNR and CDR2 is FQNEAQ in the germline V gene (reference sequence). The CDR3 length is 16 residues. The ends lost 5 bases at V and 5 bases at J; junction bases unmatched: 11. The CDR3 region is CASSPRTSGTRETQYF. The DNA of the CDR3 is TGTGCCAGCAGCCCCCGTACTAGCGGGACTCGTGAGACCCAGTACTTC.

The chain uses TRBV27 and TRBJ2-3; no firm D call. This CDR3 has 14 amino acids. CDR1 is MNHEY, CDR2 SMNVEV, per germline (reference sequence). Trimming took off 5 bases at V and 0 bases at J, with 9 bases between the two ends. The CDR3 is CASSPGLSTDTQYF. In DNA, the CDR3 is TGTGCCAGCAGTCCGGGCCTTAGCACAGATACGCAGTATTTT.

This clone was observed a few times. The chain combines TRBV7-9 with TRBJ2-7; maybe TRBD2 (5 bases). Trimming removed 7 bases at V and 5 bases at J, with 12 bases between. The CDR3 consists of 12 residues. Germline CDR1 SEHNR, CDR2 FQNEAQ (reference sequence). The CDR3 loop reads CASTTEANEQYF. The CDR3 nucleotides are TGTGCCAGCACCACGGAGGCTAACGAGCAGTACTTC.

This chain connects TRBV4-3 to TRBJ2-3; D remains ambiguous. CDR3 length: 13 residues. Germline V gene lookup returns CDR1 LGHNA and CDR2 YSLEER. V was cut by 0 bases and J by 0 bases, with 1 base left in between. The CDR3 DNA follows: TGCGCCAGCAGCCAAGACAGCACAGATACGCAGTATTTT. Translating gives CASSQDSTDTQYF.

This chain uses TRBV10-3 with TRBJ2-5, with D possibly TRBD1 on 6 matching bases. V was pared by 3 bases and J by 4 bases, with 15 bases between. This CDR3 has 15 amino acids. From germline, CDR1 is ENHRY and CDR2 SYGVKD. The DNA for the CDR3 is TGTGCCATCAGTGACCAGGGGCTCGAGGGAGAGACCCAGTACTTC. It yields the protein CAISDQGLEGETQYF.

This clone is a singleton in its sample. The chain combines TRBV11-2 with TRBJ2-1, with 9 bases lining up with TRBD2. Germline V CDR1 and CDR2: SGHAT, FQNNGV. The V gene end was trimmed by 1 base and the J gene end by 4 bases; junction bases not matched to a gene: 2. This CDR3 contains 15 residues. CDR3 sequence reads: CASSLGGGAYNEQFF. In nucleotides, the CDR3 is TGTGCCAGCAGCTTAGGCGGGGGGGCATACAATGAGCAGTTCTTC.